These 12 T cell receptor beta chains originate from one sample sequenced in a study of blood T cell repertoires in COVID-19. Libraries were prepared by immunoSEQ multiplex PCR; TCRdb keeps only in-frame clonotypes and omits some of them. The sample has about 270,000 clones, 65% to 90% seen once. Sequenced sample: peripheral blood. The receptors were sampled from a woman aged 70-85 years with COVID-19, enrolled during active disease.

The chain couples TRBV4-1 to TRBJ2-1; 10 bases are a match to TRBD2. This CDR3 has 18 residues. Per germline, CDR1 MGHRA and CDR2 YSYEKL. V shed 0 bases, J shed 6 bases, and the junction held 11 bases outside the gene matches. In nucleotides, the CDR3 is TGCGCCAGCAGCCAAGAGGCCCCAGCGGGGGGGCGTGCCAATGAGCAGTTCTTC. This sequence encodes CASSQEAPAGGRANEQFF.

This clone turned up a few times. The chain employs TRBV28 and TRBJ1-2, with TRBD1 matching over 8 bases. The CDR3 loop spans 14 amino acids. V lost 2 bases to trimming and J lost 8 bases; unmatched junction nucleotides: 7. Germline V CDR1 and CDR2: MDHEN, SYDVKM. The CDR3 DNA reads TGTGCCAGCAGTTTACAAAGGACAGGGCTCGGCTACACCTTC. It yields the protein CASSLQRTGLGYTF.

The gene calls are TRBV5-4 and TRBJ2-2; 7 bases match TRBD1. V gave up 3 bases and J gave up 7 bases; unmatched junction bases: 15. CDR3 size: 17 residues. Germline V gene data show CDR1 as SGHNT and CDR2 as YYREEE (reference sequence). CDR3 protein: CASSSVTGNGVSGELFF. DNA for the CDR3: TGTGCCAGCAGCTCCGTGACAGGGAATGGGGTGAGCGGGGAGCTGTTTTTT.

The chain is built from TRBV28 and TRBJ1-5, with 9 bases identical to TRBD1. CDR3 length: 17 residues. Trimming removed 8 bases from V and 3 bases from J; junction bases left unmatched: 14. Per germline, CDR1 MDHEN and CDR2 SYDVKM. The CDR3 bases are TGTGCCAGCCCCCCCAGGGGACAGGGAGGAGACAATCAGCCCCAGCATTTT. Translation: CASPPRGQGGDNQPQHF.

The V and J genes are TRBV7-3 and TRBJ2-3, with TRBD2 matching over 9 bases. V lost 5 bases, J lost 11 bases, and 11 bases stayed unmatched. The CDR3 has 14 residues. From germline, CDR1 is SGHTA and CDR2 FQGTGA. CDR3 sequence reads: CASSPYGTSSGQYF. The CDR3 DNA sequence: TGTGCCAGCAGCCCGTACGGGACTAGCAGTGGGCAGTATTTT. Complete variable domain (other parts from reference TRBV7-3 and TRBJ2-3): GAGVSQTPSNKVTEKGKYVELRCDPISGHTALYWYRQSLGQGPEFLIYFQGTGAADDSGLPNDRFFAVRPEGSVSTLKIQRTERGDSAVYLCASSPYGTSSGQYFGPGTRLTVL.

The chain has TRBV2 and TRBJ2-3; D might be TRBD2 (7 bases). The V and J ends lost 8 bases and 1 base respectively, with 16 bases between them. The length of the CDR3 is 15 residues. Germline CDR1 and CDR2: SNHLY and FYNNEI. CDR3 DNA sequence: TGTGCCAGCCTTCCTGGGGGGGCCGGCACAGATACGCAGTATTTT. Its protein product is CASLPGGAGTDTQYF.

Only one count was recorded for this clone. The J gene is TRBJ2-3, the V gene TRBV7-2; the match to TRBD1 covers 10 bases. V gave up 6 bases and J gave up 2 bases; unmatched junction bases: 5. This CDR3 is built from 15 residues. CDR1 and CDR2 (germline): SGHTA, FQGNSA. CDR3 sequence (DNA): TGTGCCAGCAGGAGAGGACAGGGGGACACAGATACGCAGTATTTT. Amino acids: CASRRGQGDTDTQYF. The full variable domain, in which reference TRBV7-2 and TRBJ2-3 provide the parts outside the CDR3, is GAGVSQSPSNKVTEKGKDVELRCDPISGHTALYWYRQSLGQGLEFLIYFQGNSAPDKSGLPSDRFSAERTGGSVSTLTIQRTQQEDSAVYLCASRRGQGDTDTQYFGPGTRLTVL.

The CDR3 sequence is CATTQADTQYF. In nucleotides, the CDR3 is TGTGCCACGACGCAGGCAGATACGCAGTATTTT. V usage is TRBV12-3 or TRBV12-4 and J usage is TRBJ2-3; no clear D gene. V was trimmed by 10 bases and J by 4 bases, leaving 9 bases between them. There are 11 residues in the CDR3.

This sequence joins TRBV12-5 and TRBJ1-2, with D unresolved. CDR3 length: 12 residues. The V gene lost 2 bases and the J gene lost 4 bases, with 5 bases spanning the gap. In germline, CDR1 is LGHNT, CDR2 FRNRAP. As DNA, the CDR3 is TGTGCTAGTGGTTTGAACAGCTATGGCTACACCTTC. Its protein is CASGLNSYGYTF.

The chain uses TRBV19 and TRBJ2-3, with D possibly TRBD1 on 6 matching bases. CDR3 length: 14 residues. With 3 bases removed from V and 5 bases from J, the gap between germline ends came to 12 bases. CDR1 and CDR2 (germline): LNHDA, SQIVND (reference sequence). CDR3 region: CASSILGALDTQYF. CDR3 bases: TGTGCCAGTAGTATTCTGGGGGCCTTAGATACGCAGTATTTT.

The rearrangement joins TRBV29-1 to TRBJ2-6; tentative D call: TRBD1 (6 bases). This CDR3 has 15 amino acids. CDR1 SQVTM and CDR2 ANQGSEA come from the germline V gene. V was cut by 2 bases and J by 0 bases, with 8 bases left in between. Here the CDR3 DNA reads TGCAGCGTTGAATCAGGGGCCTCTGGGGCCAACGTCCTGACTTTC. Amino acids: CSVESGASGANVLTF. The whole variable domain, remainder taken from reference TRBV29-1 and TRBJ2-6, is SAVISQKPSRDICQRGTSLTIQCQVDSQVTMMFWYRQQPGQSLTLIATANQGSEATYESGFVIDKFPISRPNLTFSTLTVSNMSPEDSSIYLCSVESGASGANVLTFGAGSRLTVL.

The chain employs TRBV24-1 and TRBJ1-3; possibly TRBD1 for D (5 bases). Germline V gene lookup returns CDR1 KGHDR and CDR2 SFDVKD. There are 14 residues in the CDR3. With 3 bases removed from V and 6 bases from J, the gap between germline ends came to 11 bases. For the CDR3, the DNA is TGTGCCACCAGTGATACCAGGGAGGTAAACACCATATATTTT. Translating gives CATSDTREVNTIYF.